These 5 T cell receptor beta chains share one sample of origin, sequenced in a study of Ad26.COV2.S vaccination and SARS-CoV-2 variants. The table came from immunoSEQ multiplex PCR; TCRdb's copy has only in-frame clones and leaves some out. The sample shows around 170,000 clones, roughly nine tenths of them seen only once. Sequences were derived from peripheral blood, sampled after recovery from COVID-19. The receptors here all came from a human donor who had recovered from COVID-19.

The rearrangement uses TRBV29-1 and TRBJ2-1; D is ambiguous. Trimming took 7 bases from V and 1 from J, leaving 11 bases between them. The germline V gene encodes CDR1 SQVTM and CDR2 ANQGSEA. The CDR3 is 13 residues long. In DNA form, the CDR3 reads TGCAGCGGGAAGACCGATTCCTACAATGAGCAGTTCTTC. Its translation is CSGKTDSYNEQFF.

The chain carries TRBV30 and TRBJ1-5; D call uncertain. Trimming removed 0 bases from V and 1 base from J, with 13 bases in between. The CDR3 has 16 residues. CDR1 is GTSNPN, CDR2 SVGIG, per germline (reference sequence). CDR3 sequence reads: CAWSVGGPLSNQPQHF. Written as DNA, the CDR3 is TGTGCCTGGAGTGTAGGTGGGCCCCTGAGCAATCAGCCCCAGCATTTT.

The CDR3 loop reads CASSVDRTMNTGELFF. CDR3 in DNA: TGTGCCAGCAGCGTAGATCGGACAATGAACACCGGGGAGCTGTTTTTT. The chain links TRBV9 to TRBJ2-2, with D possibly TRBD1 on 5 matching bases. The CDR3 contains 16 residues. The V gene lost 0 bases and the J gene lost 1 base, with 10 bases spanning the gap. Germline values: CDR1 SGDLS, CDR2 YYNGEE. The whole variable domain, remainder taken from reference TRBV9 and TRBJ2-2, is DSGVTQTPKHLITATGQRVTLRCSPRSGDLSVYWYQQSLDQGLQFLIQYYNGEERAKGNILERFSAQQFPDLHSELNLSSLELGDSALYFCASSVDRTMNTGELFFGEGSRLTVL.

This clone came up once. The J gene is TRBJ1-2, the V gene TRBV27; no definite D call. V was cut by 2 bases and J by 2 bases, with 6 bases left in between. Per germline, CDR1 MNHEY and CDR2 SMNVEV (reference sequence). The CDR3 spans 13 residues. The CDR3 nucleotides read TGTGCCAGCAGTTTAGTTGGGAACTATGGCTACACCTTC. It yields the protein CASSLVGNYGYTF.

CDR3 amino acids: CASSLAGDPYEQYF. The DNA for the CDR3 is TGTGCCAGCAGTCTAGCGGGGGACCCCTACGAGCAGTACTTC. The chain recombines TRBV7-9 with TRBJ2-7; 10 nucleotides align to TRBD2. The CDR3 is 14 residues long. In germline, CDR1 is SEHNR, CDR2 FQNEAQ (reference sequence). V shed 6 bases, J shed 2 bases, and the junction held 4 bases outside the gene matches.